A single sample is the source of the 11 T cell receptor beta chains below, sequenced in a study of shared clonotypes between healthy human individuals. Sequencing used immunoSEQ multiplex PCR; TCRdb keeps in-frame clones, though not all of them. The sample has 700,000 to 950,000 clones, approximately 96% seen once. CD45RO-negative, CCR7-selected cells formed the naive CD8 fraction, which excluded terminally differentiated effector memory CD45RA+ cells. Source material: naive CD8+ T cells sorted from blood. These receptors were collected from a man aged 30 to 39 in good health.

This sequence joins TRBV10-3 and TRBJ2-4, with TRBD2 as a possible D gene (6 bases). V was clipped by 4 bases and J by 7 bases, with 14 bases between them. In germline, CDR1 is ENHRY, CDR2 SYGVKD. The length of the CDR3 is 14 residues. The CDR3 DNA reads as TGTGCCATCAGTGCCTCGGGGGACTGGAACATTCAGTACTTC. It is translated as CAISASGDWNIQYF.

The chain uses TRBV5-1 and TRBJ2-3, with TRBD2 identical over 11 bases. Germline V gene lookup returns CDR1 SGHRS and CDR2 YFSETQ. This CDR3 is built from 17 residues. V shed 0 bases, J shed 5 bases, and the junction held 8 bases outside the gene matches. CDR3 bases: TGCGCCAGCAGCTTGGAGGGTCTAGCGGGAGGCGGAGATACGCAGTATTTT. Residues: CASSLEGLAGGGDTQYF.

The rearrangement links TRBV5-1 to TRBJ2-7; TRBD2 matches at 14 bases. This CDR3 is built from 16 residues. Germline CDR1 is SGHRS and CDR2 is YFSETQ. V lost 3 bases to trimming and J lost 5 bases; unmatched junction nucleotides: 7. In DNA, the CDR3 is TGCGCCAGCAGCTACGGGGGGACTAGCGGGAGCCACGAGCAGTACTTC. Its protein product is CASSYGGTSGSHEQYF.

The chain employs TRBV5-1 and TRBJ2-7; 10 bases are a match to TRBD2. This CDR3 has 13 residues. Germline CDR1 is SGHRS and CDR2 is YFSETQ. V dropped 7 bases and J dropped 3; count of bases not matched to a gene: 4. CDR3 DNA sequence: TGCGCCAGCTCAGCGGGAGGGGACTACGAGCAGTACTTC. This codes for CASSAGGDYEQYF.

The CDR3 here is CATSRGSLRDRGYEQYF. As DNA, the CDR3 is TGTGCCACCAGCAGAGGTTCGTTACGGGACAGGGGATACGAGCAGTACTTC. This chain joins TRBV15 and TRBJ2-7; 10 positions agree with TRBD1. The germline CDR1 and CDR2 sequences are LNHNV and YYDKDF (reference sequence). The CDR3 loop spans 17 amino acids. With 1 base clipped from V and 4 bases from J, the junction kept 10 bases outside the gene matches.

The V and J genes are TRBV9 and TRBJ2-3; the D gene is possibly TRBD2 (5 bases). CDR3 length: 13 amino acids. Trimming left V 7 bases short and J 7 bases short, with 16 bases between. Germline V gene lookup returns CDR1 SGDLS and CDR2 YYNGEE. The CDR3 region is CASGLPSGNTQYF. Here the CDR3 DNA reads TGTGCCAGCGGCCTCCCGTCCGGGAATACGCAGTATTTT.

V is TRBV2 and J is TRBJ1-4, with D possibly being TRBD1 (5 bases). Trimming left V 1 base short and J 5 bases short, with 11 bases between. The CDR3 consists of 15 residues. Germline loops: CDR1 SNHLY, CDR2 FYNNEI. CDR3 DNA sequence: TGTGCCAGCAGTGAAGGACAGTTGGCGAATGAAAAACTGTTTTTT. Protein sequence: CASSEGQLANEKLFF.

The genes are TRBV5-1 and TRBJ2-1; 9 bases are shared with TRBD1. Germline CDR1 SGHRS, CDR2 YFSETQ. This CDR3 spans 15 amino acids. The trim removed 0 bases at V and 5 bases at J, leaving 3 bases unmatched. CDR3: CASSLARTGDNEQFF. The CDR3 DNA follows: TGCGCCAGCAGCTTGGCCCGGACAGGGGACAATGAGCAGTTCTTC.

The chain links TRBV13 to TRBJ1-4, with D unresolved. Germline lookup yields CDR1 PRHDT and CDR2 FYEKMQ (reference sequence). The V gene lost 0 bases and the J gene lost 8 bases, with 10 bases spanning the gap. This CDR3 region has 14 residues. Written as DNA, the CDR3 is TGTGCCAGCAGCTTAGGGGTTTTAGACGAAAAACTGTTTTTT. It specifies CASSLGVLDEKLFF.

V usage is TRBV5-6 and J usage is TRBJ2-1; 12 nucleotides align to TRBD1. The V gene's germline CDR1 is SGHDT and CDR2 YYEEEE. The CDR3 has 14 residues. V dropped 5 bases and J dropped 7; count of bases not matched to a gene: 4. CDR3 residues: CASRGQGARNEQFF. In DNA form, the CDR3 reads TGTGCCAGCAGGGGACAGGGGGCGCGGAATGAGCAGTTCTTC.

V gene TRBV5-1 combines with J gene TRBJ2-1; 11 positions match TRBD2. The CDR3 totals 17 residues. CDR1 is SGHRS, CDR2 YFSETQ, per germline. J was trimmed by 5 bases and V by 2 bases; bases with no gene match: 9. The CDR3 coding sequence is TGCGCCAGCAGCTTAGGGACTAGCGGCAACTTAAACAATGAGCAGTTCTTC. Its translation: CASSLGTSGNLNNEQFF.